These 8 T cell receptor beta chains share one sample of origin, sequenced in a study of T cells after yellow fever vaccination. TCRdb passed the 5' RACE reads through MiXCR, listing each CDR3 protein once. The sample lists about 340,000 distinct CDR3 sequences, approximately 13% occurring once. The source material was CD4+ T cells sorted from PBMCs, sampled 15 days after the yellow fever booster vaccination. The receptors were sampled from a man between 18 and 29 years old who received the YFV17D yellow fever vaccine.

The table lists this clonotype with a few counts. The CDR3 protein is CASRQGIIHEQYF. The CDR3 DNA reads as TGTGCCAGCAGACAGGGGATTATCCACGAGCAGTACTTC. The chain is built from TRBV6-5 and TRBJ2-7; 7 nucleotides line up with TRBD1. V lost 6 bases and J lost 5; bases outside the gene matches: 7. CDR3 length equals 13 residues. Germline CDR1 is MNHEY and CDR2 is SVGAGI.

V usage is TRBV10-3 and J usage is TRBJ2-5, with 9 positions matching TRBD2. The CDR3 length is 17 residues. With 0 bases clipped from V and 1 base from J, the junction kept 6 bases outside the gene matches. In germline, CDR1 is ENHRY, CDR2 SYGVKD. The CDR3 protein is CAISESLRGGSQETQYF. In DNA, the CDR3 is TGTGCCATCAGTGAGTCCTTGCGGGGGGGTTCCCAAGAGACCCAGTACTTC.

V gene TRBV5-4 combines with J gene TRBJ2-3; a weak D match, TRBD2 (5 bases). Trimming shortened V by 0 bases and J by 2 bases, and 10 bases separated the two germline ends. Germline-derived CDR1 and CDR2 are SGHNT and YYREEE (reference sequence). The CDR3 runs to 15 residues. The CDR3 sequence: CASSLGLAVTDTQYF. The CDR3 nucleotides are TGTGCCAGCAGCTTGGGTCTAGCCGTCACAGATACGCAGTATTTT. Drawing the rest from reference TRBV5-4 and TRBJ2-3, the complete variable domain is ETGVTQSPTHLIKTRGQQVTLRCSSQSGHNTVSWYQQALGQGPQFIFQYYREEENGRGNFPPRFSGLQFPNYSSELNVNALELDDSALYLCASSLGLAVTDTQYFGPGTRLTVL.

In its sample, this clonotype was seen a few times. The V and J genes are TRBV6-5 and TRBJ2-3; D could derive from TRBD1 or TRBD2 (7 bases each). V was cut by 2 bases and J by 4 bases, with 13 bases left in between. The CDR3 runs 15 residues. Germline CDR1 MNHEY, CDR2 SVGAGI. In DNA, the CDR3 is TGTGCCAGCAGTTACCAGGGGGGGGAGGCAGATACGCAGTATTTT. Translation gives CASSYQGGEADTQYF.

This clonotype was found a few times. The V and J genes are TRBV29-1 and TRBJ1-2, with 7 bases lining up with TRBD1. CDR3 length: 14 residues. Per germline, CDR1 SQVTM and CDR2 ANQGSEA. J lost 3 bases, V lost 7 bases, and 11 bases had no gene match. In nucleotides, the CDR3 is TGCAGCGCCAGACAGGGCGTTGGTTACTATGGCTACACCTTC. As protein: CSARQGVGYYGYTF.

In its sample, this clonotype was seen a few times. For the CDR3, the DNA is TGTGCCAGCAGTTTGTATGCGGGGGGCGGCTACAATGAGCAGTTCTTC. Protein: CASSLYAGGGYNEQFF. V gene TRBV28 combines with J gene TRBJ2-1; 8 bases are a match to TRBD2. Trimming at V came to 3 bases and at J to 3 bases, leaving 7 bases not matched to a gene. CDR1 MDHEN and CDR2 SYDVKM come from the germline V gene. The CDR3 is 16 residues long.

The chain employs TRBV7-2 and TRBJ2-4; D may be TRBD1 (8 bases). The CDR3 contains 13 residues. Germline-derived CDR1 and CDR2 are SGHTA and FQGNSA. Trimming removed 5 bases from V and 10 bases from J, with 15 bases in between. In nucleotides, the CDR3 is TGTGCCAGCAGCCTACAGGGGGAGGGAATTCAGTACTTC. This translates into CASSLQGEGIQYF.

The chain recombines TRBV3-1 with TRBJ1-4; 7 nucleotides line up with TRBD1. This CDR3 comprises 16 residues. V lost 1 base to trimming and J lost 5 bases; unmatched junction nucleotides: 7. In germline, CDR1 is LGHDT, CDR2 YNNKEL (reference sequence). This CDR3 reads CASSQGRGRGNEKLFF. CDR3 bases: TGTGCCAGCAGCCAAGGGCGGGGCAGGGGGAATGAAAAACTGTTTTTT.